Below are 14 T cell receptor beta chains sequenced from a single sample in a study of cytomegalovirus exposure and HLA in healthy donors. Primers for the PCR totalled 60 Vbeta and 13 Jbeta. Clones were sequenced by immunoSEQ multiplex PCR, and TCRdb holds only the in-frame ones, with some missing. Seen here are approximately 210,000 clones, about 75% observed once, and the top ten hold around 1.9%. The sequencing sample was made of PBMCs. The receptor source for this set is a male donor in good health and CMV-seronegative.

The chain employs TRBV29-1 and TRBJ2-1; a possible D gene is TRBD2 (6 bases). Germline V gene data show CDR1 as SQVTM and CDR2 as ANQGSEA. The CDR3 is 15 amino acids. The V end was cut by 3 bases, the J end by 6 bases, with 18 bases between. Written as DNA, the CDR3 is TGCAGCGTTGAGGGAGGAGGAGGGTTCGGCAATGAGCAGTTCTTC. Translation: CSVEGGGGFGNEQFF.

The chain links TRBV28 to TRBJ2-3, with D possibly TRBD1 on 6 matching bases. Trimming removed 6 bases from V and 5 bases from J, with 9 bases in between. This CDR3 has 12 residues. Germline V gene lookup returns CDR1 MDHEN and CDR2 SYDVKM. The CDR3 DNA follows: TGTGCCAGCAGGTGGACAGAAGATACGCAGTATTTT. This sequence encodes CASRWTEDTQYF.

The rearrangement uses TRBV5-1 and TRBJ1-1; 7 nucleotides match TRBD1. The J segment lost 6 bases and the V segment lost 4 bases, leaving 9 bases of the junction unmatched. CDR3 size: 14 residues. Germline-derived CDR1 and CDR2 are SGHRS and YFSETQ. CDR3 bases: TGCGCCAGCAGCCCATCGACAGGGTTGGCTGAAGCTTTCTTT. This encodes CASSPSTGLAEAFF.

The CDR3 DNA reads TGCGCCAGCAGCCAAGATGGGCTCCGGACTAGCGGCGAGCAGTACTTC. Translation gives CASSQDGLRTSGEQYF. V and J are TRBV4-3 and TRBJ2-7, with TRBD2 matching 10 bases. CDR3 length: 16 residues. The V segment lost 0 bases and the J segment 6 bases; nucleotides outside the gene matches: 8. Per the germline V gene, CDR1 is LGHNA and CDR2 is YSLEER.

This clone was detected only a few times. The chain joins TRBV11-2 to TRBJ2-5; 9 bases fit TRBD1. The V segment lost 5 bases and the J segment 3 bases; nucleotides outside the gene matches: 1. CDR3 length: 13 residues. The germline gives CDR1 SGHAT, CDR2 FQNNGV. The CDR3 DNA reads TGTGCCAGCAGCCGGACAGGGGAAGAGACCCAGTACTTC. Its translation is CASSRTGEETQYF.

The chain joins TRBV5-1 to TRBJ2-7; D uncertain. The germline gives CDR1 SGHRS, CDR2 YFSETQ. The CDR3 is 13 amino acids. Trimming took 2 bases from V and 5 from J, leaving 11 bases between them. CDR3 in DNA: TGCGCCAGCAGCTTTCAGGCAGTCGACGAGCAGTACTTC. Translating gives CASSFQAVDEQYF.

The chain has TRBV7-2 and TRBJ2-5; TRBD1 aligns across 10 bases. Per germline, CDR1 SGHTA and CDR2 FQGNSA. The CDR3 spans 15 residues. With 5 bases clipped from V and 3 bases from J, the junction kept 6 bases outside the gene matches. This chain's CDR3 is CASSRDRGAEETQYF. The DNA of the CDR3 is TGTGCCAGCAGCCGGGACAGGGGTGCAGAAGAGACCCAGTACTTC.

In the case of this clone: Mismatch with germline at one junction end may stem from a read error. The gene calls are TRBV7-9 and TRBJ1-1, with TRBD1 as a possible D gene (5 bases). This CDR3 spans 15 amino acids. Germline lookup yields CDR1 SEHNR and CDR2 FQNEAQ (reference sequence). CDR3 region: CSSSLSGGGGTEAFF. The CDR3 DNA sequence: TGTTCCAGCAGCCTGAGCGGGGGTGGTGGGACTGAAGCTTTCTTT.

V is TRBV28 and J is TRBJ2-6, with D uncertain. V lost 7 bases and J lost 0, with 19 bases in between. The CDR3 covers 18 residues. CDR1 is MDHEN and CDR2 is SYDVKM in the germline V gene. The CDR3 DNA reads TGTGCCAGCACCCCCGTCCGGCTGAGGAGCTCTGGGGCCAACGTCCTGACTTTC. This encodes CASTPVRLRSSGANVLTF.

The chain couples TRBV14 to TRBJ2-1; D might be TRBD1 (5 bases). There are 17 residues in the CDR3. Trimming took 3 bases from V and 1 from J, leaving 16 bases between them. The V gene's germline CDR1 is SGHDN and CDR2 FVKESK. CDR3 residues: CASSHTRQIPSYNEQFF. In DNA, the CDR3 is TGTGCCAGCAGCCATACCCGACAGATCCCTTCCTACAATGAGCAGTTCTTC. Full variable domain (remainder filled in from reference TRBV14 and TRBJ2-1): EAGVTQFPSHSVIEKGQTVTLRCDPISGHDNLYWYRRVMGKEIKFLLHFVKESKQDESGMPNNRFLAERTGGTYSTLKVQPAELEDSGVYFCASSHTRQIPSYNEQFFGPGTRLTVL.

The chain recombines TRBV7-9 with TRBJ1-5; 11 bases are a match to TRBD1. The CDR3 contains 16 residues. CDR1 is SEHNR and CDR2 is FQNEAQ in the germline V gene (reference sequence). After removal of 5 bases from V and 1 base from J, the junction contained 4 bases not matched to a gene. The CDR3 DNA reads as TGTGCCAGCAGCGCCTGGGACAGGGGGAGCAATCAGCCCCAGCATTTT. Translated, it gives CASSAWDRGSNQPQHF.

This chain uses TRBV7-2 with TRBJ2-7; D perhaps matches TRBD2 (6 bases). V was cut by 1 base and J by 0 bases, with 13 bases left in between. The V gene's germline CDR1 is SGHTA and CDR2 FQGNSA. This CDR3 contains 16 residues. CDR3 DNA sequence: TGTGCCAGCAGCTTAGTCGGTCGGGAGAGCTCCTACGAGCAGTACTTC. This codes for CASSLVGRESSYEQYF.

This chain connects TRBV28 to TRBJ2-6; D gene ambiguous. Trimming left V 3 bases short and J 4 bases short, with 4 bases between. The CDR3 contains 13 residues. Germline CDR1 reads MDHEN; CDR2 reads SYDVKM. CDR3 sequence (DNA): TGTGCCAGCAGTTTTCTGGGGGCCAACGTCCTGACTTTC. The encoded protein is CASSFLGANVLTF.

The V and J genes are TRBV7-2 and TRBJ2-1; D gene ambiguous. Trimming removed 2 bases at V and 9 bases at J, with 5 bases between. CDR3 length equals 11 residues. Germline V gene lookup returns CDR1 SGHTA and CDR2 FQGNSA. CDR3 protein: CASSLRIEQFF. The CDR3 nucleotides are TGTGCCAGCAGCTTACGTATTGAGCAGTTCTTC.